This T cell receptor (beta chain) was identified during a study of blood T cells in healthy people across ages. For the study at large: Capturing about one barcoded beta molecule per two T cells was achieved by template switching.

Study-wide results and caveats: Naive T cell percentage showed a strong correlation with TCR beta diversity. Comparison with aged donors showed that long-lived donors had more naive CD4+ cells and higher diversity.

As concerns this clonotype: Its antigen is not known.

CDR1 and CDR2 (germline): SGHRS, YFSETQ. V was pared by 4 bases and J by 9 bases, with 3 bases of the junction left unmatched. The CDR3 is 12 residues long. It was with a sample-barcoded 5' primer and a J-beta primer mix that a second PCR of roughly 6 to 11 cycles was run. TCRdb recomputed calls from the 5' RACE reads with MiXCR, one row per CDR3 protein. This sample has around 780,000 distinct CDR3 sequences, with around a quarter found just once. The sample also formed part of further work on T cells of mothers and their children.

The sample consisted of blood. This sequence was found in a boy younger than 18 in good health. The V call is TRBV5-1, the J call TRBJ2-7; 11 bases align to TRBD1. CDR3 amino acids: CASSPGTGGQYF. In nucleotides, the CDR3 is TGCGCCAGCAGCCCAGGGACAGGGGGGCAGTACTTC.